Presented here are 10 T cell receptor beta chains from one specimen sequenced in a study of T cells in Graves' hyperthyroidism and ophthalmopathy. It was RNA transcripts that yielded the amplified TCR beta CDR3 regions. Initially, a first-round RT-PCR of the TCR CDR3 employed the HTBI primer set. MiXCR was run by TCRdb on the multiplex PCR reads, yielding one entry per CDR3 protein. The sample comprises roughly 350,000 distinct CDR3 sequences, about 14% of which are singletons, and around 19% rests with the top ten. Sequencing used blood. Source of these receptors: a woman in her thirties with Graves' ophthalmopathy.

This clonotype has a count of ten or more. V is TRBV7-3 and J is TRBJ2-1; D is unresolved. The V and J ends lost 5 bases and 0 bases respectively, with 14 bases between them. This CDR3 has 16 amino acids. Germline values: CDR1 SGHTA, CDR2 FQGTGA. CDR3 sequence (DNA): TGTGCCAGCAGCCCAGACCTCGAAAGCTCCTACAATGAGCAGTTCTTC. Translating it yields CASSPDLESSYNEQFF.

Details on this clonotype: A read error may produce the germline difference seen at one junction end. The chain joins TRBV20-1 to TRBJ1-6, with no clear D. The CDR3 runs 14 residues. Germline assignment: CDR1 DFQATT and CDR2 SNEGSKA (reference sequence). This CDR3 reads CSVLKDSYNSPPHF. The CDR3 DNA reads TGCAGTGTCTTGAAGGACTCCTATAATTCACCCCCCCACTTT.

This clonotype was seen at least ten times. This chain links TRBV7-2 with TRBJ1-3, with TRBD1 as a possible D gene (6 bases). There are 15 residues in the CDR3. Between the trimmed V and J ends, which lost 1 base and 1 base, there was a span of 8 bases. The germline gives CDR1 SGHTA, CDR2 FQGNSA. The CDR3 sequence: CASSLGRGSGNTIYF. The CDR3, as DNA: TGTGCCAGCAGCTTAGGCAGGGGATCTGGAAACACCATATATTTT.

The chain recombines TRBV19 with TRBJ2-1; D might be TRBD1 (6 bases). The CDR3 consists of 14 residues. The ends were cut back, 7 bases at V and 4 bases at J, with 14 bases in the middle. Germline V gene data show CDR1 as LNHDA and CDR2 as SQIVND (reference sequence). CDR3 nucleotide sequence: TGTGCCAGTACCCCGCCCGGACAGTACAATGAGCAGTTCTTC. Protein sequence: CASTPPGQYNEQFF.

The chain combines TRBV28 with TRBJ2-1, with 15 bases matching TRBD2. In germline, CDR1 is MDHEN, CDR2 SYDVKM. V shed 4 bases, J shed 8 bases, and the junction held 3 bases outside the gene matches. This CDR3 contains 15 residues. CDR3 sequence (DNA): TGTGCCAGCAGTTACGGACTAGCGGGGGGGGATGAGCAGTTCTTC. This codes for CASSYGLAGGDEQFF.

This chain connects TRBV5-1 to TRBJ2-7; a possible D gene is TRBD1 (6 bases). The ends were cut back, 4 bases at V and 3 bases at J, with 17 bases in the middle. The CDR3 totals 15 residues. Germline loops: CDR1 SGHRS, CDR2 YFSETQ. As DNA, the CDR3 is TGCGCCAGCAGCGGCCGAAACAGGGCCTTCTACGAGCAGTACTTC. Translated: CASSGRNRAFYEQYF.

This chain links TRBV28 with TRBJ1-1; no clear D. Trimming left V 7 bases short and J 1 base short, with 16 bases between. The CDR3 runs to 15 residues. CDR1 and CDR2 from the germline V gene are MDHEN and SYDVKM. The CDR3, as DNA: TGTGCCAGCACCCCCGGCCCCAGAAGGAACACTGAAGCTTTCTTT. Protein: CASTPGPRRNTEAFF.

This clonotype was seen more than once but under ten times. CDR3 sequence reads: CASSRVDSYEQYF. The CDR3 DNA follows: TGCGCCAGCAGCCGAGTTGACAGTTACGAGCAGTACTTC. The chain combines TRBV4-1 with TRBJ2-7; D perhaps matches TRBD1 (5 bases). This CDR3 has 13 residues. The V gene lost 4 bases and the J gene lost 4 bases, with 11 bases spanning the gap. Germline CDR1 is MGHRA and CDR2 is YSYEKL.

This clonotype was picked up many times. V usage is TRBV3-1 and J usage is TRBJ2-7, with D perhaps assigned TRBD1 or TRBD2 (6 bases each). Deletions cut 1 base from V and 4 bases from J, with 14 bases between. This CDR3 spans 15 amino acids. The germline CDR1 and CDR2 sequences are LGHDT and YNNKEL (reference sequence). This CDR3 is CASSQGTARGYEQYF. The CDR3 bases are TGTGCCAGCAGCCAAGGGACAGCTCGGGGGTACGAGCAGTACTTC.

The table lists this clonotype with many counts. This rearrangement joins TRBV30 to TRBJ1-5, with D maybe TRBD1 (5 bases). The CDR3 sequence is 15 residues long. The V and J ends lost 0 bases and 1 base respectively, with 10 bases between them. Germline V gene sequence: CDR1 GTSNPN, CDR2 SVGIG (reference sequence). Here the CDR3 reads CAWSVRGGSNQPQHF. The CDR3 DNA is TGTGCCTGGAGTGTACGGGGGGGGAGCAATCAGCCCCAGCATTTT. The whole variable domain, filled in from reference TRBV30 and TRBJ1-5, reads SQTIHQWPATLVQPVGSPLSLECTVEGTSNPNLYWYRQAAGRGLQLLFYSVGIGQISSEVPQNLSASRPQDRQFILSSKKLLLSDSGFYLCAWSVRGGSNQPQHFGDGTRLSIL.